This TCR beta chain derives from a study of graft-versus-host responses after intestinal transplantation. Study in general: Anti-thymocyte globulin induction, then tacrolimus and steroids for about three years, went to all recipients.

TCRdb keeps only in-frame clones here, not all; method: immunoSEQ multiplex PCR. This sample carries roughly 120,000 clones, 90% of them seen once, and the ten largest clones take roughly 0.2%. Study results and limitations: GvH clonotypes were identified within recipient marrow, with a subset emerging first in ileum or blood. Peak circulating GvH clone levels were associated with early post-transplant HvG declines.

As concerns this clone: As yet, its antigen is unknown.

The CDR3 sequence is 15 residues long. Germline CDR1 reads SGHKS; CDR2 reads YYEKEE (reference sequence). J was trimmed by 9 bases and V by 5 bases; bases with no gene match: 8. The input for sequencing was unstimulated CD4+ T cells sorted from spleen or lymph node cells, taken before intestinal transplant. The sequence came from a human donor who received an intestinal transplant. This chain connects TRBV5-5 to TRBJ1-6; TRBD1 matches at 10 bases. CDR3 coding DNA: TGTGCCAGCAGAGTAAAGACAGGGGGCGGTTCACCCCTCCACTTT. This sequence encodes CASRVKTGGGSPLHF.